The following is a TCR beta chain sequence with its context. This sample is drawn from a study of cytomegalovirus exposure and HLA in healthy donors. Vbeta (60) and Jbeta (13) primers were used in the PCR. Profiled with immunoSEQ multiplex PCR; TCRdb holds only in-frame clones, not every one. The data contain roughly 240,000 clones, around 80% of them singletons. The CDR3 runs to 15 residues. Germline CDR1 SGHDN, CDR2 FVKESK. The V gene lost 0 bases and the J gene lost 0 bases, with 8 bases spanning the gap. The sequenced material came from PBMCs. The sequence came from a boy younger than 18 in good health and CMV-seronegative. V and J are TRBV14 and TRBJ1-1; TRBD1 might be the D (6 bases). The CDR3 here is CASSQDRGLNTEAFF. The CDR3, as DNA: TGTGCCAGCAGCCAAGACAGGGGATTGAACACTGAAGCTTTCTTT.